This T cell receptor beta chain came from a study of response to subunit inactivated influenza vaccine. TCRdb itself ran the RT-PCR reads through MiXCR, one entry per CDR3 protein. This table holds around 850,000 distinct CDR3 sequences, roughly 20% found once. The germline V gene encodes CDR1 MNHEY and CDR2 SVGEGT. The CDR3 consists of 13 residues. V lost 7 bases and J 5 bases, leaving 14 bases between the germline ends. Study results and limitations: Each seasonal flu vaccination may recruit only limited new T cells, authors suggested.

This clonotype has a handful of counts. Its antigen is not identified. This receptor was obtained from a man aged 45 to 65 who received an inactivated influenza vaccine. The chain carries TRBV6-2 or TRBV6-3 and TRBJ1-1, with D unresolved. This sample comprised PBMCs from blood, obtained 5 to 6 days after vaccination. DNA of the CDR3: TGTGCCAGCATTAACCTGGGCGGAACTGAAGCTTTCTTT. Its protein product is CASINLGGTEAFF.